The 16 T cell receptor beta chains in this list originate from one sample, sequenced in a study of blood T cell repertoires in COVID-19. TCRdb's copy holds only in-frame clones and misses some; the assay was immunoSEQ multiplex PCR. The repertoire holds tens of thousands of clones, around nine tenths seen once, with approximately 15% in the top ten. The sequencing sample was made of peripheral blood. Source of these receptors: a man between 60 and 70 years old with active or convalescent COVID-19.

CDR3 nucleotides: TGTGCTAGTGCCCTCGGGACTAGCGTCTCAGATACGCAGTATTTT. As protein: CASALGTSVSDTQYF. The chain carries TRBV12-5 and TRBJ2-3, with 10 bases aligning to TRBD2. CDR3 length: 15 amino acids. Germline loops: CDR1 LGHNT, CDR2 FRNRAP. Trimming at V came to 7 bases and at J to 4 bases, leaving 8 bases not matched to a gene. Variable domain in full (rest from reference TRBV12-5 and TRBJ2-3): DARVTQTPRHKVTEMGQEVTMRCQPILGHNTVFWYRQTMMQGLELLAYFRNRAPLDDSGMPKDRFSAEMPDATLATLKIQPSEPRDSAVYFCASALGTSVSDTQYFGPGTRLTVL.

The V call is TRBV6-2 or TRBV6-3, the J call TRBJ1-5; TRBD1 agrees at 9 bases. The CDR3 length is 15 residues. Trimming removed 2 bases from V and 7 bases from J; junction bases left unmatched: 6. CDR1 is MNHEY and CDR2 is SVGEGT in the germline V gene. CDR3 nucleotide sequence: TGTGCCAGCAGTTACGCCCGGACAGGGGCGCAGCCCCAGCATTTT. This sequence encodes CASSYARTGAQPQHF.

The rearrangement joins TRBV19 to TRBJ2-7; D is possibly TRBD2 (6 bases). Germline CDR1 is LNHDA and CDR2 is SQIVND (reference sequence). The CDR3 runs to 17 residues. Deletions cut 6 bases from V and 4 bases from J, with 25 bases between. CDR3 sequence (DNA): TGTGCCAGTAGGAGTATTACCCGAGGGACTGCGGGATACGAGCAGTACTTC. This codes for CASRSITRGTAGYEQYF.

The chain joins TRBV18 to TRBJ2-1; weak D call: TRBD1 (6 bases). Trimming stripped 4 bases from V and 0 bases from J, with 19 bases between. This CDR3 comprises 18 residues. Germline-derived CDR1 and CDR2 are KGHSH and LQKENI. The CDR3 sequence: CASSLQGPPTSSYNEQFF. The DNA for the CDR3 is TGTGCCAGCTCACTTCAGGGGCCCCCCACGAGCTCCTACAATGAGCAGTTCTTC. Drawing the rest from reference TRBV18 and TRBJ2-1, the complete variable domain is NAGVMQNPRHLVRRRGQEARLRCSPMKGHSHVYWYRQLPEEGLKFMVYLQKENIIDESGMPKERFSAEFPKEGPSILRIQQVVRGDSAAYFCASSLQGPPTSSYNEQFFGPGTRLTVL.

This clone was seen just once. The chain carries TRBV18 and TRBJ2-3, with 9 bases that match TRBD1. This CDR3 has 17 amino acids. The germline V gene encodes CDR1 KGHSH and CDR2 LQKENI. V shed 3 bases and J 0 bases; nucleotides not matched to a gene: 7. CDR3 protein: CASSPRDRVSSTDTQYF. The CDR3, as DNA: TGTGCCAGCTCACCCCGGGACAGGGTATCTAGCACAGATACGCAGTATTTT.

This chain's CDR3 is CAWANRGLSYNEQFF. The CDR3 DNA follows: TGTGCCTGGGCTAACAGGGGACTCTCCTACAATGAGCAGTTCTTC. The rearrangement links TRBV30 to TRBJ2-1, with D perhaps TRBD1 (7 bases). The V and J ends lost 5 bases and 0 bases respectively, with 14 bases between them. The V gene's germline CDR1 is GTSNPN and CDR2 SVGIG (reference sequence). The CDR3 is 15 residues long.

V usage is TRBV18 and J usage is TRBJ1-4; D perhaps matches TRBD1 (5 bases). This CDR3 spans 15 amino acids. Germline V gives CDR1 KGHSH, CDR2 LQKENI. Between the trimmed V and J ends, which lost 0 bases and 8 bases, there was a span of 13 bases. CDR3 bases: TGTGCCAGCTCACCACCGGGTCAGGGTGGGGAAAAACTGTTTTTT. This codes for CASSPPGQGGEKLFF. The full variable domain, rest sourced from reference TRBV18 and TRBJ1-4, is NAGVMQNPRHLVRRRGQEARLRCSPMKGHSHVYWYRQLPEEGLKFMVYLQKENIIDESGMPKERFSAEFPKEGPSILRIQQVVRGDSAAYFCASSPPGQGGEKLFFGSGTQLSVL.

The gene calls are TRBV9 and TRBJ2-5, with 8 bases lining up with TRBD2. V lost 0 bases and J lost 0; bases outside the gene matches: 1. Germline CDR1 SGDLS, CDR2 YYNGEE. This CDR3 contains 15 residues. The CDR3 protein is CASSVAGGYQETQYF. The CDR3 region has the DNA TGTGCCAGCAGCGTAGCGGGGGGGTACCAAGAGACCCAGTACTTC.

The rearrangement joins TRBV5-1 to TRBJ1-1; 8 positions match TRBD1. V was clipped by 4 bases and J by 4 bases; unmatched bases: 18. The CDR3 contains 18 residues. In germline, CDR1 is SGHRS, CDR2 YFSETQ. The CDR3: CASSGGWTGPQEGTEAFF. For the CDR3, the DNA is TGCGCCAGCAGCGGCGGCTGGACAGGGCCGCAGGAGGGCACTGAAGCTTTCTTT.

This chain links TRBV29-1 with TRBJ2-7, with D possibly being TRBD1 (5 bases). This CDR3 contains 13 residues. Germline CDR1 and CDR2: SQVTM and ANQGSEA. V lost 2 bases and J 2 bases, leaving 10 bases between the germline ends. In DNA, the CDR3 is TGCAGCGTTGAACGTCAGGGTACCTACGAGCAGTACTTC. Protein product: CSVERQGTYEQYF.

V usage is TRBV4-1 and J usage is TRBJ2-7; 7 nucleotides line up with TRBD1. Germline CDR1 reads MGHRA; CDR2 reads YSYEKL. The ends lost 3 bases at V and 1 base at J; junction bases unmatched: 6. This CDR3 is built from 15 residues. The DNA of the CDR3 is TGCGCCAGCAGCCAGCAAGGGACAGTTTCCTACGAGCAGTACTTC. It specifies CASSQQGTVSYEQYF.

The chain combines TRBV5-4 with TRBJ2-3; 8 nucleotides agree with TRBD2. Looked up from germline, CDR1 is SGHNT and CDR2 is YYREEE (reference sequence). The V gene end was trimmed by 0 bases and the J gene end by 2 bases; junction bases not matched to a gene: 11. The CDR3 is 18 amino acids. The CDR3 nucleotides are TGTGCCAGCAGCTTGGAGGTCCGTAGCGGGGTTACCACAGATACGCAGTATTTT. It is translated as CASSLEVRSGVTTDTQYF.

This chain uses TRBV7-6 with TRBJ2-3; tentative D call: TRBD1 (5 bases). Per the germline V gene, CDR1 is SGHVS and CDR2 is FNYEAQ. The V gene lost 6 bases and the J gene lost 0 bases, with 10 bases spanning the gap. CDR3 size: 14 residues. The CDR3 bases are TGTGCCAGCAGTACCACAGGTAGCACAGATACGCAGTATTTT. Translated: CASSTTGSTDTQYF.

The chain is built from TRBV9 and TRBJ1-6, with a weak D call TRBD1 (6 bases). V was shortened by 2 bases and J by 5 bases, with 14 bases between the two germline ends. The germline V gene has CDR1 SGDLS and CDR2 YYNGEE. The CDR3 runs to 16 residues. CDR3 loop: CASSVGMDRDNSPLHF. In DNA form, the CDR3 reads TGTGCCAGCAGCGTGGGCATGGACAGAGATAATTCACCCCTCCACTTT.

This chain joins TRBV9 and TRBJ1-3, with a possible D match to TRBD1 (5 bases). Germline-derived CDR1 and CDR2 are SGDLS and YYNGEE. The CDR3 is 15 amino acids. Trimming pared 0 bases from V and 8 bases from J, leaving 15 bases between. The chain's CDR3 is CASSVAPAGRHTIYF. The DNA for the CDR3 is TGTGCCAGCAGCGTAGCTCCGGCAGGGAGGCACACCATATATTTT.

The chain has TRBV9 and TRBJ1-1, with D maybe TRBD1 (5 bases). This CDR3 has 15 residues. Germline loops: CDR1 SGDLS, CDR2 YYNGEE. Between the trimmed V and J ends, which lost 0 bases and 3 bases, there was a span of 12 bases. The DNA for the CDR3 is TGTGCCAGCAGCGTAGTCGGGACTTTTGACACTGAAGCTTTCTTT. Protein product: CASSVVGTFDTEAFF.